These T cell receptor beta chains were read from a single sample in a study of shared clonotypes between healthy human individuals. Clones were sequenced by immunoSEQ multiplex PCR, and TCRdb holds only the in-frame ones, with some missing. The table lists more than 2,000,000 clones, around 94% of them singletons. The sample comprised naive CD4+ T cells sorted from blood. The receptor source for this set is a man younger than 30 in good health. Each CDR3 is given with its conserved first and last residue. D genes are given only for firm matches. Some rows mark clone size as missing; the rest say once, few, many or name a class of expanded clone.

11 | NA | TRBJ2-1 | TRBV2 | NA | TGTGCCAGCAGTGAGGAGGGAAAGCAGTTCTTC | CASSEEGKQFF
13 | NA | TRBJ2-5 | TRBV6-1 | NA | TGTGCCAGTAATAGACTAGATCAAGAGACCCAGTACTTC | CASNRLDQETQYF
11 | NA | TRBJ2-3 | TRBV10-1 | few | TGCGCCAGCAGTGCAACAGATACGCAGTATTTT | CASSATDTQYF
12 | NA | TRBJ2-1 | TRBV10-3 | NA | TGTGCCATCAGGGGGGCGGGCGATGAGCAGTTCTTC | CAIRGAGDEQFF
16 | NA | TRBJ1-1 | TRBV18 | NA | TGTGCCAGCTCACCTATGGCTGGGGACTCGAACACTGAAGCTTTCTTT | CASSPMAGDSNTEAFF
17 | NA | TRBJ2-2 | TRBV14 | NA | TGTGCCAGCAGCCAAGTAGGCGGGGGCCAGAACACCGGGGAGCTGTTTTTT | CASSQVGGGQNTGELFF
11 | NA | TRBJ2-7 | TRBV20-1 | NA | TGCAGTGCTTCGGTGGGGGACGGGCAGTACTTC | CSASVGDGQYF
12 | NA | TRBJ2-7 | TRBV10-3 | NA | TGTGCCATCAGTGAGGTCAGTTCCGAGCAGTACTTC | CAISEVSSEQYF
13 | TRBD1 | TRBJ1-2 | TRBV5-1 | NA | TGCGCCAGCGGTGAACAGGGGGGCTATGGCTACACCTTC | CASGEQGGYGYTF
14 | NA | TRBJ2-7 | TRBV13 | NA | TGTGCCAGCAGCTTAGGCCAGCAGCCATACGAGCAGTACTTC | CASSLGQQPYEQYF
15 | NA | TRBJ2-2 | TRBV7-2 | NA | TGTGCCAGCAGCTTAGTAGGGTCAGGGACCGGGGAGCTGTTTTTT | CASSLVGSGTGELFF
13 | NA | TRBJ2-7 | TRBV6-5 | NA | TGTGCCAGCAGTCCTAGCGCGCCCTACGAGCAGTACTTC | CASSPSAPYEQYF
13 | TRBD1 | TRBJ2-5 | TRBV6-6 | NA | TGTGCCAGCAGCTTTACAGGGGTGGAGACCCAGTACTTC | CASSFTGVETQYF
14 | NA | TRBJ2-1 | TRBV6-1 | NA | TGTGCCAGCAGTGAAGGGCTAGCCTACAATGAGCAGTTCTTC | CASSEGLAYNEQFF
20 | NA | TRBJ2-2 | TRBV5-1 | NA | TGCGCCAGCAGCTTGGCCATAGTCGGACGTGAGACAAACTTGGTCGGGGAGCTGTTTTTT | CASSLAIVGRETNLVGELFF
14 | NA | TRBJ1-4 | TRBV9 | NA | TGTGCCAGCAGCGTAAGGGGGTTAGATGAAAAACTGTTTTTT | CASSVRGLDEKLFF
17 | NA | TRBJ1-5 | TRBV28 | NA | TGTGCCAGCAGTTTAATAGGAGGGCCCCAGAGCAATCAGCCCCAGCATTTT | CASSLIGGPQSNQPQHF
14 | TRBD1 | TRBJ2-7 | TRBV5-6 | NA | TGTGCCAGCAGCTTCGACAGGGGGCGTTACGAGCAGTACTTC | CASSFDRGRYEQYF
16 | NA | TRBJ2-7 | TRBV6-6 | NA | TGTGCCAGCAGTTACTCGACCCCAGGGGGGTCCTACGAGCAGTACTTC | CASSYSTPGGSYEQYF
14 | TRBD1 | TRBJ2-3 | TRBV2 | NA | TGTGCCAGCGATAAGGGGGCGCTGGGAGATACGCAGTATTTT | CASDKGALGDTQYF
15 | NA | TRBJ1-3 | TRBV28 | NA | TGTGCCAGCACTGTGGGGGATAGCTCTGGAAACACCATATATTTT | CASTVGDSSGNTIYF
14 | NA | TRBJ1-1 | TRBV9 | few | TGTGCCAGCAGCACCCGTCCAGGGGTGACTGAAGCTTTCTTT | CASSTRPGVTEAFF
16 | TRBD1 | TRBJ1-2 | TRBV5-1 | NA | TGCGCCAGCAGCTCGGGACAGGGTCCCCTTAACTATGGCTACACCTTC | CASSSGQGPLNYGYTF
15 | NA | TRBJ1-6 | TRBV7-2 | NA | TGTGCCAGCAGCTTGTGGGGGGAGTATAATTCACCCCTCCACTTT | CASSLWGEYNSPLHF
14 | TRBD1 | TRBJ2-3 | TRBV10-3 | once | TGTGCCATCAGTGGGACAGGGAACACAGATACGCAGTATTTT | CAISGTGNTDTQYF
14 | NA | TRBJ1-3 | TRBV27 | NA | TGTGCCAGCAGTTTCGCGGGGCTTGGAAACACCATATATTTT | CASSFAGLGNTIYF
13 | NA | TRBJ2-1 | TRBV7-2 | NA | TGTGCCAGCAGCTTCCGAGCGGCAACTGAGCAGTTCTTC | CASSFRAATEQFF
17 | NA | TRBJ2-3 | TRBV11-2 | once | TGTGCCAGCAGCCCAGGCGAGTGGGACTCGGTCACAGATACGCAGTATTTT | CASSPGEWDSVTDTQYF
15 | TRBD2 | TRBJ2-5 | TRBV4-1 | NA | TGCGCCAGCAGCCAAGGGGGACTAGACCAAGAGACCCAGTACTTC | CASSQGGLDQETQYF
12 | NA | TRBJ2-5 | TRBV2 | NA | TGTGCCAGCAGTGGGCTAGAGGAGACCCAGTACTTC | CASSGLEETQYF
13 | NA | TRBJ1-2 | TRBV9 | NA | TGTGCCAGCAGCGTAAACCAGGGGAATGGCTACACCTTC | CASSVNQGNGYTF
15 | NA | TRBJ2-3 | TRBV27 | NA | TGTGCCAGCAGTCCTCTCAGGTATAGCACAGATACGCAGTATTTT | CASSPLRYSTDTQYF
12 | NA | TRBJ1-5 | TRBV7-9 | NA | TGTGCCAGCAGCTTAAATGAGAGGCCCCAGCATTTT | CASSLNERPQHF
13 | TRBD1 | TRBJ1-3 | TRBV6-7 | NA | TGTGCCAGCACCAGGGACAGGGGTCACACCATATATTTT | CASTRDRGHTIYF
15 | TRBD2 | TRBJ2-5 | TRBV5-6 | once | TGTGCCAGCAGCTTGGTCCCGGGAGGGAGAGAGACCCAGTACTTC | CASSLVPGGRETQYF
14 | TRBD1 | TRBJ1-1 | TRBV6-5 | NA | TGTGCCAGCAGCCGGACAGGGCTAAACACTGAAGCTTTCTTT | CASSRTGLNTEAFF
14 | TRBD1 | TRBJ1-1 | TRBV2 | NA | TGTGCCAGCAGAAGGGACAGGGAGAACACTGAAGCTTTCTTT | CASRRDRENTEAFF
15 | TRBD2 | TRBJ2-3 | TRBV7-2 | NA | TGTGCCAGCAGCTTATTAGCGGGAGTGCCAGATACGCAGTATTTT | CASSLLAGVPDTQYF
12 | NA | TRBJ2-7 | TRBV18 | NA | TGTGCCAGCTCACCACAGGGAGACGAGCAGTACTTC | CASSPQGDEQYF
12 | NA | TRBJ2-5 | TRBV2 | once | TGTGCCAGCAGGGAGTACCAAGAGACCCAGTACTTC | CASREYQETQYF
18 | TRBD1 | TRBJ1-1 | TRBV12-5 | NA | TGTGCTAGTGGTTTGGCTCGAACCGGGACAGGGGAGAACACTGAAGCTTTCTTT | CASGLARTGTGENTEAFF
15 | NA | TRBJ1-1 | TRBV28 | NA | TGTGCCAGCAGTTTATTTGGGGGCCGAACAACTGAAGCTTTCTTT | CASSLFGGRTTEAFF
14 | TRBD2 | TRBJ2-7 | TRBV11-2 | NA | TGTGCCAGCAGCTTTTTTACTAGCGTCCACGAGCAGTACTTC | CASSFFTSVHEQYF
14 | NA | TRBJ1-1 | TRBV2 | once | TGTGCCAGCAGTGCCCGCCAACGGGGCACTGAAGCTTTCTTT | CASSARQRGTEAFF
11 | NA | TRBJ2-3 | TRBV6-5 | few | TGTGCCAGCAGACGCACAGATACGCAGTATTTT | CASRRTDTQYF
15 | NA | TRBJ1-4 | TRBV19 | NA | TGTGCCAGTAGTGAGAGACCACGGACGGGTGAAAAACTGTTTTTT | CASSERPRTGEKLFF
15 | TRBD1 | TRBJ1-5 | TRBV2 | NA | TGTGCCAGCACGACAGGGGGCGGGGGCAATCAGCCCCAGCATTTT | CASTTGGGGNQPQHF
11 | NA | TRBJ1-1 | TRBV28 | NA | TGTGCCAGCAGAAAAAACACTGAAGCTTTCTTT | CASRKNTEAFF
14 | TRBD1 | TRBJ2-5 | TRBV19 | NA | TGTGCCAGTAGTCCGCGACAGGGGGGAGAGACCCAGTACTTC | CASSPRQGGETQYF
16 | TRBD2 | TRBJ2-3 | TRBV7-8 | once | TGTGCCAGCAGCTTAGATCCTAGCGGTCCAACCAATACGCAGTATTTT | CASSLDPSGPTNTQYF
15 | NA | TRBJ2-7 | TRBV6-5 | NA | TGTGCCAGCAAAGCTCCGGTCCCTCTGGGCTACGAGCAGTACTTC | CASKAPVPLGYEQYF
16 | NA | TRBJ1-1 | TRBV18 | NA | TGTGCCAGCTCACCACCCAACAGGGAGGGGAACACTGAAGCTTTCTTT | CASSPPNREGNTEAFF
17 | TRBD2 | TRBJ2-2 | TRBV7-6 | NA | TGTGCCAGCAGCCCAACAGTAGCGGGAGGACGGGGCGGGGAGCTGTTTTTT | CASSPTVAGGRGGELFF
14 | NA | TRBJ1-4 | TRBV6-6 | NA | TGTGCCAGCAGTTTACAGGGCTTTAATGAAAAACTGTTTTTT | CASSLQGFNEKLFF
16 | TRBD2 | TRBJ2-1 | TRBV4-1 | NA | TGCGCCAGCAGCCAGGCACTAGCGGGGGGGCTTAATGAGCAGTTCTTC | CASSQALAGGLNEQFF
12 | NA | TRBJ1-4 | TRBV6-6 | NA | TGTGCCAGCAGCACGACTCAGGGAAAACTGTTTTTT | CASSTTQGKLFF
14 | NA | TRBJ1-2 | TRBV5-1 | NA | TGCGCCAGCAGCTTGGTCTCCGGTCCGGGTGGCTACACCTTC | CASSLVSGPGGYTF
13 | NA | TRBJ2-5 | TRBV18 | NA | TGTGCCAGCTCACCGGGAAGGCAACAGACCCAGTACTTC | CASSPGRQQTQYF
16 | NA | TRBJ1-3 | TRBV28 | NA | TGTGCCAGCAGTTTATATCCCACAGCCACTGGAAACACCATATATTTT | CASSLYPTATGNTIYF
16 | TRBD2 | TRBJ2-1 | TRBV30 | NA | TGTGCCTGGAGTGTACTATCTAGCGGGGTTTTTAATGAGCAGTTCTTC | CAWSVLSSGVFNEQFF